A selection of T cell receptor beta chains follows, all from one sample in a study of cytomegalovirus exposure and HLA in healthy donors. Assay used: immunoSEQ multiplex PCR; TCRdb lists only in-frame clones, some missing. The sample shows some 130,000 clones, over 70% of them seen only once. Sequencing was done on a sample of PBMCs. The receptors were gathered from a woman younger than 35 in good health and CMV-seronegative. Both conserved end residues are part of each CDR3. D genes are given only for firm matches.

V gene,D gene,CDR3 protein
TRBV6-1,NA,CASSVSRSTQYF
TRBV19,TRBD1,CASSIQPTGILYEQYF
TRBV10-1,TRBD1,CASSAGQVFRDEQFF
TRBV18,NA,CASSPPGYFEAFF
TRBV19,NA,CASSKPGRKLNTEAFF
TRBV30,NA,CAWSVDEKLFF
TRBV6-6,NA,CASSWGRNTGELFF
TRBV2,TRBD1,CASSGTVTGERNEKLFF
TRBV25-1,NA,CAISEEGLRGSQNTEAFF
TRBV10-3,NA,CAISSLGGGNTEAFF
TRBV28,TRBD1,CASSLTGVGTEAFF
TRBV5-1,NA,CASSPDSWSTEAFF
TRBV23-1,TRBD1,CASSQGDRETVNTEAFF
TRBV2,NA,CASSERAPTSSYNEQFF
TRBV4-1,TRBD2,CASRLAGLGTDTQYF
TRBV30,TRBD1,CAWTKGASNQPQHF
TRBV2,TRBD2,CASSRPGAGGPNEQFF
TRBV30,TRBD1,CAWLGTGGNEQFF
TRBV12-5,NA,CASGLHSTGELFF
TRBV7-9,TRBD1,CASSWGQLPGNEQFF
TRBV6-5,NA,CASSQDSPPNTEAFF
TRBV12-5,TRBD1,CASGSGTGPPEAFF
TRBV29-1,TRBD1,CSVELQGILGYTF
TRBV5-1,TRBD1,CASSSGQMGEQYF
TRBV7-9,NA,CASSLAMLEGDTQYF
TRBV30,TRBD1,CAWSAPTGELFF
TRBV19,NA,CASSTTRDTEAFF
TRBV18,TRBD2,CASSLPLAGANEQFF
TRBV4-1,NA,CASSQGQFYEQYF
TRBV19,TRBD2,CASSRASGIRSAEQFF
TRBV10-2,TRBD1,CASSESRQGAGANVLTF
TRBV19,NA,CASVPGALNQPQHF
TRBV2,NA,CASSVGAETGELFF
TRBV6-1,NA,CASIGGTEAFF
TRBV27,TRBD1,CASSPGTGEETQYF